This T cell receptor beta chain was retrieved from a study of cytotoxic CD8 clonotypes in ibrutinib-treated CLL. For this clone: As yet, its antigen is unknown.

CDR3 length: 16 residues. After removal of 2 bases from V and 8 bases from J, the junction contained 11 bases not matched to a gene. Germline lookup yields CDR1 SGHTA and CDR2 FQGTGA. Targeted sequencing depth ranged from 1 in 200,000 to 1 in 1 million T cells. Sequenced by immunoSEQ multiplex PCR; TCRdb stores in-frame clones only, minus some. The sample includes about 140,000 clones, around 81% of them seen just once. Study-level findings and limits: Increased clonality at ibrutinib response gave way to a return toward baseline at progression. Under treatment, the uncommon public clonotypes either contracted or remained stable. Baseline-level clonality went beyond age-matched healthy donors and moved in step with circulating CD8+ T-cell counts.

This chain joins TRBV7-3 and TRBJ2-1; 8 bases match TRBD2. Sequenced material: PBMCs, taken after 36 months of ibrutinib treatment. This receptor was taken from a human donor with chronic lymphocytic leukemia. CDR3 region: CASSLYLAAGADEQFF. For the CDR3, the DNA is TGTGCCAGCAGCTTATACCTAGCAGCGGGAGCGGATGAGCAGTTCTTC. Based on the CDR3 plus reference TRBV7-3 and TRBJ2-1, the full variable domain is GAGVSQTPSNKVTEKGKYVELRCDPISGHTALYWYRQSLGQGPEFLIYFQGTGAADDSGLPNDRFFAVRPEGSVSTLKIQRTERGDSAVYLCASSLYLAAGADEQFFGPGTRLTVL.